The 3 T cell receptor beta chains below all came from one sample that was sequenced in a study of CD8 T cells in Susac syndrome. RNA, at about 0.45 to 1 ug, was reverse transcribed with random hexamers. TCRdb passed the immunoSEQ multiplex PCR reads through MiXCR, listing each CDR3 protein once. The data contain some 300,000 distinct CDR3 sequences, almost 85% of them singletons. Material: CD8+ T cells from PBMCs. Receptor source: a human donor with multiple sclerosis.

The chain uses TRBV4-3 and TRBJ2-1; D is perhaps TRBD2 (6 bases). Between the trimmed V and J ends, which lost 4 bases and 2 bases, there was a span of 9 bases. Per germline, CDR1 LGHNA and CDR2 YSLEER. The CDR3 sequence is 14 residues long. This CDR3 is CASSRGLAYNEQFF. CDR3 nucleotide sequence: TGCGCCAGCAGCCGGGGACTCGCCTACAATGAGCAGTTCTTC.

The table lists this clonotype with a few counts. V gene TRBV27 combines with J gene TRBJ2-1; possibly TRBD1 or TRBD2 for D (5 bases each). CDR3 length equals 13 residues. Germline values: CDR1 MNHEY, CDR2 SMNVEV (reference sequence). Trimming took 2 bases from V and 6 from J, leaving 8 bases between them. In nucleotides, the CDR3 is TGTGCCAGCAGTTTAGCAGGGAGCAATGAGCAGTTCTTC. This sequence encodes CASSLAGSNEQFF.

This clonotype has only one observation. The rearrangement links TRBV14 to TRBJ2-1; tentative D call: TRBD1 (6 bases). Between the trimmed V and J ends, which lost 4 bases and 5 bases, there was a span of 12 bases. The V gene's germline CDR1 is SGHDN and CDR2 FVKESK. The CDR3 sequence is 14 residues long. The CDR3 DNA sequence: TGTGCCAGCAGCCCCCGGGACAAGCACAATGAGCAGTTCTTC. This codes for CASSPRDKHNEQFF.